Sequencing of this T cell receptor beta chain was carried out in a study of control samples from healthy donors and cancer patients. This clone was seen a single time. Clones were read by immunoSEQ multiplex PCR, and TCRdb kept only the in-frame ones, dropping some. Of 65,000 to 85,000 clones listed, around 87% are singletons. The sample consisted of PBMCs. The clonotype originates from a woman aged 45-65 years with head and neck cancer.

CDR3 nucleotide sequence: TGTGCCAGCATTTTCTGGGGAAACACCATATATTTT. It specifies CASIFWGNTIYF. The V and J genes are TRBV6-4 and TRBJ1-3; no clear D gene. V shed 7 bases and J shed 4 bases, with 8 bases lying between them. This CDR3 comprises 12 residues. In germline, CDR1 is MRHNA, CDR2 SNTAGT.